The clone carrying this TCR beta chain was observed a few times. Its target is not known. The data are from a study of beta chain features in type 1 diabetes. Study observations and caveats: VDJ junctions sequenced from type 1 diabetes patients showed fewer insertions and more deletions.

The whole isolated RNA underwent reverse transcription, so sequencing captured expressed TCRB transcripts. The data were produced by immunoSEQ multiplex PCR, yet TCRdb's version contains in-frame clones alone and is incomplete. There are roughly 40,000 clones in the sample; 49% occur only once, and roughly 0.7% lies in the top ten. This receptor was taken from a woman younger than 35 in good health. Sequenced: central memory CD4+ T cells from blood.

The CDR3 region has the DNA TGCAGCGTTGGCTCGGGGGGCAATGAAAAACTGTTTTTT. Its protein is CSVGSGGNEKLFF. V is TRBV29-1 and J is TRBJ1-4, with D tentatively TRBD1 (6 bases). This CDR3 contains 13 residues. From germline, CDR1 is SQVTM and CDR2 ANQGSEA. V lost 4 bases to trimming and J lost 5 bases, with 11 bases between them.